These 32 T cell receptor beta chains originate from one sample sequenced in a study of Ad26.COV2.S vaccination and SARS-CoV-2 variants. The sample's treatment: some 19 received Ad26.COV2.S at low or high dose, single or two shots; several received placebo; per-sample allocation not given. Collection of samples fell on day 63 after the first vaccine or placebo injection. Some clones are missing from TCRdb's copy, which holds only in-frame ones; the method was immunoSEQ multiplex PCR. Of roughly 400,000 clones in the sample, 89% were seen once. Here the sequenced sample was peripheral blood, taken in a trial of Ad26.COV2.S vaccine versus placebo. All receptors derive from a person between 18 and 60 years old who received the Ad26.COV2.S COVID-19 vaccine or a placebo.

The rearrangement links TRBV4-3 to TRBJ2-7; a possible D gene is TRBD1 (6 bases). The CDR3 runs 14 residues. Germline CDR1 reads LGHNA; CDR2 reads YSLEER. The ends were cut back, 4 bases at V and 3 bases at J, with 13 bases in the middle. CDR3: CASSPGQTNYEQYF. CDR3 bases: TGCGCCAGCAGCCCGGGACAAACGAACTACGAGCAGTACTTC.

This chain joins TRBV18 and TRBJ2-1, with D unclear. CDR3 size: 12 residues. Germline V gene lookup returns CDR1 KGHSH and CDR2 LQKENI. V shed 4 bases and J shed 5 bases, with 6 bases lying between them. The CDR3 region is CASSQGNNEQFF. The DNA for the CDR3 is TGTGCCAGCTCACAGGGAAACAATGAGCAGTTCTTC.

This chain links TRBV10-3 with TRBJ1-5; 12 bases map to TRBD1. The V gene end was trimmed by 2 bases and the J gene end by 8 bases; junction bases not matched to a gene: 13. The CDR3 has 18 amino acids. Looked up from germline, CDR1 is ENHRY and CDR2 is SYGVKD. CDR3: CAISEGVSGTGGMEPQHF. For the CDR3, the DNA is TGTGCCATCAGTGAGGGAGTTTCCGGGACAGGGGGCATGGAGCCCCAGCATTTT.

The CDR3 loop reads CASSLTGTGYTDTQYF. CDR3 nucleotides: TGTGCCAGCAGTTTAACCGGGACAGGGTACACAGATACGCAGTATTTT. The chain has TRBV27 and TRBJ2-3, with 9 bases fitting TRBD1. There are 16 residues in the CDR3. The junction had 5 bases not matched to a gene; V was cut back by 2 bases and J by 2 bases. In germline, CDR1 is MNHEY, CDR2 SMNVEV (reference sequence).

The rearrangement links TRBV11-2 to TRBJ2-7; D not certain. Germline V CDR1 and CDR2: SGHAT, FQNNGV. V shed 4 bases and J shed 4 bases, with 17 bases lying between them. The CDR3 covers 15 residues. The CDR3 here is CASSWASSESYEQYF. The CDR3 DNA follows: TGTGCCAGCAGCTGGGCTAGTTCGGAGAGTTACGAGCAGTACTTC.

V and J are TRBV28 and TRBJ2-2; TRBD2 agrees at 9 bases. The junction had 12 bases not matched to a gene; V was cut back by 5 bases and J by 5 bases. The CDR3 length is 17 residues. Per the germline V gene, CDR1 is MDHEN and CDR2 is SYDVKM. The CDR3 coding sequence is TGTGCCAGCAGTCCCCCGGCCGGGGCGGGGGGGACCGGGGAGCTGTTTTTT. Encoded protein: CASSPPAGAGGTGELFF.

The rearrangement joins TRBV11-3 to TRBJ2-1, with no clear D. This CDR3 is 14 amino acids long. Germline loops: CDR1 SGHNT, CDR2 YENEEA. The V end lost 5 bases, the J end lost 7 bases, and 15 bases lay between the germline ends. As DNA, the CDR3 is TGTGCCAGCAGCGAGGACCTCATGGGGAATGAGCAGTTCTTC. As protein: CASSEDLMGNEQFF.

This clone appeared once. This chain connects TRBV19 to TRBJ2-1; D is possibly TRBD1 (6 bases). Germline CDR1 is LNHDA and CDR2 is SQIVND (reference sequence). V lost 3 bases, J lost 9 bases, and 12 bases lay in between. This CDR3 comprises 13 residues. CDR3 bases: TGTGCCAGTAGTATCACCAGGGGAGTTGAGCAGTTCTTC. This sequence encodes CASSITRGVEQFF.

The CDR3 loop reads CATSRTPGQGGATNEKLFF. The CDR3 bases are TGTGCCACCAGCAGAACACCGGGACAGGGTGGGGCAACTAATGAAAAACTGTTTTTT. V is TRBV15 and J is TRBJ1-4, with 9 bases identical to TRBD1. Trimming cost V 2 bases and J 0 bases; bases outside gene matches: 10. The germline V gene encodes CDR1 LNHNV and CDR2 YYDKDF (reference sequence). The CDR3 consists of 19 residues.

This chain uses TRBV27 with TRBJ1-6; possibly TRBD1 for D (6 bases). This CDR3 comprises 12 residues. Trimming removed 6 bases at V and 7 bases at J, with 7 bases between. Germline V gives CDR1 MNHEY, CDR2 SMNVEV (reference sequence). DNA for the CDR3: TGTGCCAGCAGAGACAGGAATTCACCCCTCCACTTT. Amino acids: CASRDRNSPLHF.

The rearrangement uses TRBV28 and TRBJ1-1, with D hard to call. CDR1 and CDR2 (germline): MDHEN, SYDVKM. The germline V and J ends were trimmed by 1 base and 3 bases, with 9 bases remaining between them. The CDR3 is 14 residues long. CDR3 nucleotides: TGTGCCAGCAGTTTATCGGGGTGGTACACTGAAGCTTTCTTT. Protein sequence: CASSLSGWYTEAFF.

V gene TRBV18 combines with J gene TRBJ2-1; D ambiguous. The CDR3 is made up of 14 amino acids. V lost 3 bases, J lost 0 bases, and 6 bases lay in between. The germline V gene encodes CDR1 KGHSH and CDR2 LQKENI. The CDR3 coding sequence is TGTGCCAGCTCACCGTCATCCTCCTACAATGAGCAGTTCTTC. Translating it yields CASSPSSSYNEQFF.

The CDR3 spells CASSPRLAGTYNEQFF. The CDR3 coding sequence is TGCGCCAGCAGCCCGAGACTAGCGGGGACCTACAATGAGCAGTTCTTC. This rearrangement joins TRBV5-1 to TRBJ2-1; TRBD2 agrees at 11 bases. CDR1 is SGHRS and CDR2 is YFSETQ in the germline V gene. This CDR3 is 16 amino acids long. V was pared by 4 bases and J by 2 bases, with 5 bases of the junction left unmatched.

The V and J genes are TRBV28 and TRBJ2-3; TRBD2 matches 7 bases. The CDR3 totals 15 residues. CDR1 is MDHEN and CDR2 is SYDVKM in the germline V gene. V lost 3 bases, J lost 1 base, and 4 bases stayed unmatched. In DNA form, the CDR3 reads TGTGCCAGCAGTTTCCAAACTAGCGGCACAGATACGCAGTATTTT. It encodes CASSFQTSGTDTQYF.

Regarding this clone: The sample carries other DNA sequences with the same CDR3. The V and J genes are TRBV30 and TRBJ1-2; D ambiguous. Germline CDR1 is GTSNPN and CDR2 is SVGIG (reference sequence). The V end lost 3 bases, the J end lost 2 bases, and 7 bases lay between the germline ends. There are 12 residues in the CDR3. As DNA, the CDR3 is TGTGCCTGGAGAGGCGGAAACTATGGCTACACCTTC. Translated, it gives CAWRGGNYGYTF.

This clone was seen a single time. This chain's CDR3 is CSVELASSYNEQFF. Here the CDR3 DNA reads TGCAGCGTTGAACTAGCGAGCTCCTACAATGAGCAGTTCTTC. The rearrangement joins TRBV29-1 to TRBJ2-1, with a possible D match to TRBD2 (6 bases). V lost 2 bases to trimming and J lost 0 bases, with 8 bases between them. CDR1 SQVTM and CDR2 ANQGSEA come from the germline V gene. CDR3 length equals 14 residues.

Concerning this clone itself: The junction shows a germline mismatch at one end, possibly a read error. V gene TRBV3-1 (or the pseudogene TRBV3-2) combines with J gene TRBJ2-1; D gene unclear. Germline CDR1 LGHDT, CDR2 YNNKEL (reference sequence). There are 12 residues in the CDR3. CDR3 amino acids: CTSSNPGNEQFF. For the CDR3, the DNA is TGTACCAGCAGCAACCCGGGCAATGAGCAGTTCTTC.

V is TRBV5-4 and J is TRBJ2-1; tentative D call: TRBD2 (5 bases). The CDR3 has 16 amino acids. Per germline, CDR1 SGHNT and CDR2 YYREEE (reference sequence). Deletions cut 4 bases from V and 7 bases from J, with 21 bases between. CDR3 coding DNA: TGTGCCAGCAGCCCTGGCACGGGGTCCCCAAAAAATGAGCAGTTCTTC. It encodes CASSPGTGSPKNEQFF.

The gene calls are TRBV14 and TRBJ1-2, with D hard to call. The CDR3 extends over 12 amino acids. CDR1 is SGHDN, CDR2 FVKESK, per germline. The V end lost 1 base, the J end lost 3 bases, and 3 bases lay between the germline ends. The CDR3 here is CASSQVHYGYTF. In nucleotides, the CDR3 is TGTGCCAGCAGCCAAGTGCACTATGGCTACACCTTC.

The V call is TRBV4-3, the J call TRBJ2-3; perhaps TRBD2 as D (6 bases). The CDR3 length is 18 residues. Trimming took 5 bases from V and 0 from J, leaving 21 bases between them. CDR1 is LGHNA and CDR2 is YSLEER in the germline V gene. CDR3 DNA: TGCGCCAGCAGCTCACTCGACGCGGGGAAAACTAGCACAGATACGCAGTATTTT. Translating gives CASSSLDAGKTSTDTQYF.

DNA for the CDR3: TGTGCCAGCAGCAAAAGGGGTTCACCCCTCCACTTT. Residues: CASSKRGSPLHF. The chain is built from TRBV12-3 or TRBV12-4 and TRBJ1-6; possibly TRBD1 for D (5 bases). The CDR3 is made up of 12 amino acids. V dropped 6 bases and J dropped 9 bases, with 9 bases sitting between them.

The chain couples TRBV7-6 to TRBJ2-2; D is ambiguous. Trimming left V 2 bases short and J 3 bases short, with 13 bases between. Germline CDR1 SGHVS, CDR2 FNYEAQ. The CDR3 length is 16 residues. The CDR3 loop is CASSLQAVRDTGELFF. For the CDR3, the DNA is TGTGCCAGCAGCTTACAGGCAGTAAGGGACACCGGGGAGCTGTTTTTT.

In the case of this clone: Other nucleotide sequences from this sample produce the same CDR3. The chain combines TRBV28 with TRBJ2-6; D not resolved. The CDR3 extends over 13 amino acids. V was trimmed by 8 bases and J by 1 base, leaving 6 bases between them. The germline V gene has CDR1 MDHEN and CDR2 SYDVKM. The CDR3 nucleotides read TGTGCCAGCCGTTCGTCTGGGGCCAACGTCCTGACTTTC. Protein: CASRSSGANVLTF.

V usage is TRBV5-1 and J usage is TRBJ2-3; TRBD2 matches 13 bases. V lost 3 bases and J lost 8; bases outside the gene matches: 9. CDR1 and CDR2 from the germline V gene are SGHRS and YFSETQ. CDR3 size: 16 residues. The CDR3: CASSSQTSGRPRTQYF. Here the CDR3 DNA reads TGCGCCAGCAGCTCTCAGACTAGCGGGAGGCCCCGTACGCAGTATTTT.

This clone was seen just once. CDR3 amino acids: CSTGLSEETQYF. CDR3 nucleotide sequence: TGCAGCACAGGCTTGTCGGAAGAGACCCAGTACTTC. The chain carries TRBV29-1 and TRBJ2-5; possibly TRBD1 for D (5 bases). Trimming left V 8 bases short and J 3 bases short, with 13 bases between. CDR1 is SQVTM, CDR2 ANQGSEA, per germline. The CDR3 loop spans 12 amino acids. The whole variable domain, remainder taken from reference TRBV29-1 and TRBJ2-5, is SAVISQKPSRDICQRGTSLTIQCQVDSQVTMMFWYRQQPGQSLTLIATANQGSEATYESGFVIDKFPISRPNLTFSTLTVSNMSPEDSSIYLCSTGLSEETQYFGPGTRLLVL.

V usage is TRBV5-1 and J usage is TRBJ2-1; D uncertain. Germline V gene lookup returns CDR1 SGHRS and CDR2 YFSETQ. The CDR3 is 13 amino acids. V gave up 4 bases and J gave up 3 bases, with 8 bases separating them. CDR3 nucleotides: TGCGCCAGCAGCCTGTCGGGCTACAATGAGCAGTTCTTC. This gives the protein CASSLSGYNEQFF.

The CDR3 reads CASSPPTSGRFYNEQFF. In DNA, the CDR3 is TGTGCCAGCAGTCCCCCGACTAGCGGGAGATTCTACAATGAGCAGTTCTTC. This chain connects TRBV28 to TRBJ2-1; 12 nucleotides line up with TRBD2. The V segment lost 5 bases and the J segment 3 bases; nucleotides outside the gene matches: 8. This CDR3 comprises 17 residues. Germline assignment: CDR1 MDHEN and CDR2 SYDVKM. Drawing the rest from reference TRBV28 and TRBJ2-1, the complete variable domain is DVKVTQSSRYLVKRTGEKVFLECVQDMDHENMFWYRQDPGLGLRLIYFSYDVKMKEKGDIPEGYSVSREKKERFSLILESASTNQTSMYLCASSPPTSGRFYNEQFFGPGTRLTVL.

V and J are TRBV4-1 and TRBJ2-2; tentative D call: TRBD2 (7 bases). CDR1 is MGHRA, CDR2 YSYEKL, per germline. This CDR3 contains 19 residues. V lost 4 bases to trimming and J lost 0 bases, with 21 bases between them. CDR3 in amino acids: CASSLDDPRGAANTGELFF. The CDR3 DNA reads as TGCGCCAGCAGCCTCGACGACCCTCGGGGGGCCGCGAACACCGGGGAGCTGTTTTTT.

V gene TRBV28 combines with J gene TRBJ2-7; D is ambiguous. Between the trimmed V and J ends, which lost 5 bases and 7 bases, there was a span of 21 bases. Germline V gives CDR1 MDHEN, CDR2 SYDVKM. The CDR3 runs 15 residues. The CDR3 DNA sequence: TGTGCCAGCAGTCCGCTCGACCGAGAAGGTGGAGAGCAGTACTTC. This gives the protein CASSPLDREGGEQYF.

The chain carries TRBV4-1 and TRBJ2-7; 9 nucleotides match TRBD1. Germline CDR1 is MGHRA and CDR2 is YSYEKL. The CDR3 covers 14 residues. V lost 8 bases and J lost 6; bases outside the gene matches: 11. The CDR3, as DNA: TGCGCCAGCGCTCGAGGGGACAGGGATGGCGAGCAGTACTTC. Protein: CASARGDRDGEQYF.

The gene calls are TRBV5-5 and TRBJ2-1, with D possibly matching TRBD1 (6 bases). Per germline, CDR1 SGHKS and CDR2 YYEKEE (reference sequence). The CDR3 has 16 residues. V was shortened by 0 bases and J by 2 bases, with 12 bases between the two germline ends. The CDR3 spells CASSLAAEGAYNEQFF. For the CDR3, the DNA is TGTGCCAGCAGCTTGGCCGCCGAGGGGGCCTACAATGAGCAGTTCTTC.

The CDR3 here is CAWSVGGTGAGYTF. The CDR3 nucleotides are TGTGCCTGGAGTGTAGGCGGGACAGGGGCTGGCTACACCTTC. V gene TRBV30 combines with J gene TRBJ1-2; TRBD1 matches at 10 bases. Germline V CDR1 and CDR2: GTSNPN, SVGIG (reference sequence). The V gene end was trimmed by 0 bases and the J gene end by 7 bases; junction bases not matched to a gene: 5. The CDR3 consists of 14 residues.